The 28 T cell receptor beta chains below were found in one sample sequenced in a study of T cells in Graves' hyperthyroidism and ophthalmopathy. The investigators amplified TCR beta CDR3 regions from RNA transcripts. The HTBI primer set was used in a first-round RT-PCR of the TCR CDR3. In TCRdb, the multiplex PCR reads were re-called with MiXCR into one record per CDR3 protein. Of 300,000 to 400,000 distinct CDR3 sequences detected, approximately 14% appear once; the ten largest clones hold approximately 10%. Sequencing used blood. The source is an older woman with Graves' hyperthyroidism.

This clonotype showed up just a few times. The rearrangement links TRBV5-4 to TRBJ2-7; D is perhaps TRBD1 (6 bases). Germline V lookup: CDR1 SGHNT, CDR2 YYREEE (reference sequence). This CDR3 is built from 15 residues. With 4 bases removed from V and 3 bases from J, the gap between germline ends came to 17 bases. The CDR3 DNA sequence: TGTGCCAGCAGCCGGACCGGGACACGTTACTACGAGCAGTACTTC. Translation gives CASSRTGTRYYEQYF.

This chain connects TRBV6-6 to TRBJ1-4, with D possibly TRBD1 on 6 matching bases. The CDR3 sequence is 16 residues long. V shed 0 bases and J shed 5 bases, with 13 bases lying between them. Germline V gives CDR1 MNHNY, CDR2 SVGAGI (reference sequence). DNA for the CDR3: TGTGCCAGCAGTTACTCAGGACAGACTCCCAATGAAAAACTGTTTTTT. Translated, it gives CASSYSGQTPNEKLFF.

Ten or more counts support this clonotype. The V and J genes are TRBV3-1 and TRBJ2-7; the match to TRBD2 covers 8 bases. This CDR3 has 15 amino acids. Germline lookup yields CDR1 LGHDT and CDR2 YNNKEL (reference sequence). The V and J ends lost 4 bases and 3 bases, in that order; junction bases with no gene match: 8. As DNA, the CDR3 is TGTGCCAGCAGCCCGACCGGGAGGGCCCTCTACGAGCAGTACTTC. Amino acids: CASSPTGRALYEQYF.

DNA of the CDR3: TGTGCCATCAGTGAGGGGACAGGGTATGGCTACACCTTC. It encodes CAISEGTGYGYTF. The chain uses TRBV10-3 and TRBJ1-2; TRBD1 aligns across 9 bases. The ends lost 2 bases at V and 5 bases at J; junction bases unmatched: 0. There are 13 residues in the CDR3. CDR1 is ENHRY and CDR2 is SYGVKD in the germline V gene.

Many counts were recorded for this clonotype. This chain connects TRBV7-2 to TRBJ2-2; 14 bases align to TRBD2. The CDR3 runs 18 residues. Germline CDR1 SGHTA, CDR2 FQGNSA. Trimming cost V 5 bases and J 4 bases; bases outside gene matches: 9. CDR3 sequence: CASSPSGTSGRGTGELFF. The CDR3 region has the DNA TGTGCCAGCAGCCCCTCCGGGACTAGCGGGAGAGGCACCGGGGAGCTGTTTTTT. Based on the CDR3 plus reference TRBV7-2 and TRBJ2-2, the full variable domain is GAGVSQSPSNKVTEKGKDVELRCDPISGHTALYWYRQSLGQGLEFLIYFQGNSAPDKSGLPSDRFSAERTGGSVSTLTIQRTQQEDSAVYLCASSPSGTSGRGTGELFFGEGSRLTVL.

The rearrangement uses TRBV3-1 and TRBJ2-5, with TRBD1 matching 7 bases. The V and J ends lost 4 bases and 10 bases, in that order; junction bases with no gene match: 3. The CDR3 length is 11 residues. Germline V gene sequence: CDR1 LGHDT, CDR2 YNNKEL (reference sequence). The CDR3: CASSRGDSQYF. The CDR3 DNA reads TGTGCCAGCAGCCGAGGGGACAGCCAGTACTTC.

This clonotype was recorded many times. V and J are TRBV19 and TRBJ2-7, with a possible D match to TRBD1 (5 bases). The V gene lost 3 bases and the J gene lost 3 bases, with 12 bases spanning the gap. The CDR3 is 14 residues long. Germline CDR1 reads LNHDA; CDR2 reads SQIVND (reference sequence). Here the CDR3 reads CASSIGWQGYEQYF. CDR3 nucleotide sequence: TGTGCCAGTAGTATCGGCTGGCAGGGCTACGAGCAGTACTTC.

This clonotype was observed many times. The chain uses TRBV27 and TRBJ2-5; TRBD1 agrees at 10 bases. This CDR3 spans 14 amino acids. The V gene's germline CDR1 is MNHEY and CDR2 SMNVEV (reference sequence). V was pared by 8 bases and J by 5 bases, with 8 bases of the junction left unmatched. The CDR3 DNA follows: TGTGCCAGCGCTACACCGGGACAGGGGGAGACCCAGTACTTC. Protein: CASATPGQGETQYF.

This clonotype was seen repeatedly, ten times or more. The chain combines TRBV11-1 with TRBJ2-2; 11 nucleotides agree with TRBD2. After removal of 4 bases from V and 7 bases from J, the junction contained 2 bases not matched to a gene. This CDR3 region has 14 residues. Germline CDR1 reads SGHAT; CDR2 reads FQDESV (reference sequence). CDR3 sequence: CASSSGLADGELFF. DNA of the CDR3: TGTGCCAGCAGCTCGGGACTAGCGGACGGGGAGCTGTTTTTT.

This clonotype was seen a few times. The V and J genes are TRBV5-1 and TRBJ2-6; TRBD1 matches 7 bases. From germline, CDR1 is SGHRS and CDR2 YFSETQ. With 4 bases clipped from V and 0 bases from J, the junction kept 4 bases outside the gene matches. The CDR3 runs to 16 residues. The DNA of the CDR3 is TGCGCCAGCAGCCCGACAGGGAACTCTGGGGCCAACGTCCTGACTTTC. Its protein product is CASSPTGNSGANVLTF.

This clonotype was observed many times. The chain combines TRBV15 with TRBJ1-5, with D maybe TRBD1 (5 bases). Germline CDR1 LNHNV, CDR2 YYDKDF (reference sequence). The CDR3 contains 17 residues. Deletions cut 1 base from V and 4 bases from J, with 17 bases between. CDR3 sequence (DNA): TGTGCCACCAGCAGAGTCAGAGACGTCGGGGGTAATCAGCCCCAGCATTTT. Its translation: CATSRVRDVGGNQPQHF.

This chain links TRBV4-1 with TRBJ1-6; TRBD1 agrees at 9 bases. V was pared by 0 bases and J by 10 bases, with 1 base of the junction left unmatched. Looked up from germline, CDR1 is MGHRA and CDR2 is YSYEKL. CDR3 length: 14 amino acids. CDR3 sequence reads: CASSQEQGASPLHF. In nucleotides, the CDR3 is TGCGCCAGCAGCCAAGAACAGGGGGCGTCACCCCTCCACTTT.

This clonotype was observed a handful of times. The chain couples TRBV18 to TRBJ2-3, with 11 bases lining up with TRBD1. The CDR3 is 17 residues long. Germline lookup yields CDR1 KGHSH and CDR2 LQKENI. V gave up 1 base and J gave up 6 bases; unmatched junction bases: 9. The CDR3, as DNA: TGTGCCAGCTCACCACTCGGACAGGGGGCTACCTTGGATACGCAGTATTTT. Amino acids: CASSPLGQGATLDTQYF.

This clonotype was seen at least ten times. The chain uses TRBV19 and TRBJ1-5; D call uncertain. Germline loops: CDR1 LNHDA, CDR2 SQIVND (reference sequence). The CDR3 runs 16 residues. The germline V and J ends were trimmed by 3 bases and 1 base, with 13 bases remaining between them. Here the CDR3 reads CASSIQDGGSNQPQHF. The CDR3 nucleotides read TGTGCCAGTAGTATCCAGGACGGTGGGAGCAATCAGCCCCAGCATTTT.

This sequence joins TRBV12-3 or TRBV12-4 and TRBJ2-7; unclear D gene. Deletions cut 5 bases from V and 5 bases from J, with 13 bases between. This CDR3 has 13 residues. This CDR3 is CASSRESWDEQYF. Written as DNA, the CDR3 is TGTGCCAGCAGTAGGGAATCCTGGGACGAGCAGTACTTC.

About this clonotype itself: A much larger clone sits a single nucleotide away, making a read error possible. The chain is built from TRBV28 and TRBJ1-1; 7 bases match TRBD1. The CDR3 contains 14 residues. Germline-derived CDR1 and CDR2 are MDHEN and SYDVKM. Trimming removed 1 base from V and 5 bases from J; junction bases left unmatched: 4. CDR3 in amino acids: CASSLSGGQTEAFF. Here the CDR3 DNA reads TGTGCCAGCAGTTTATCGGGGGGACAGACTGAAGCTTTCTTT.

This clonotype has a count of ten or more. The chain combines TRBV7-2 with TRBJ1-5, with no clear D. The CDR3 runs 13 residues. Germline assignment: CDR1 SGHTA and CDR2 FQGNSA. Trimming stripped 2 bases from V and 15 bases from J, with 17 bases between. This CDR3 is CASSLSRDVARHF. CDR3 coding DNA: TGTGCCAGCAGCTTAAGTCGCGACGTGGCTAGGCATTTT.

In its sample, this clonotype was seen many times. The CDR3 DNA is TGTGCCAGCAGCTTACAGCCTAGCGGGAGAGAGGGGCCCTCCTACAATGAGCAGTTCTTC. The encoded protein is CASSLQPSGREGPSYNEQFF. This chain joins TRBV7-9 and TRBJ2-1; 10 bases agree with TRBD2. Germline assignment: CDR1 SEHNR and CDR2 FQNEAQ (reference sequence). The length of the CDR3 is 20 residues. V lost 2 bases and J lost 0; bases outside the gene matches: 13.

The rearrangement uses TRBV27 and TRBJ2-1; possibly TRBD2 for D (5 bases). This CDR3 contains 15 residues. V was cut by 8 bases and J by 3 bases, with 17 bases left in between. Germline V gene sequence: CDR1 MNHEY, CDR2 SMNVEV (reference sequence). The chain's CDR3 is CASQTRRQVYNEQFF. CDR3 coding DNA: TGTGCCAGCCAAACTAGAAGGCAGGTCTACAATGAGCAGTTCTTC.

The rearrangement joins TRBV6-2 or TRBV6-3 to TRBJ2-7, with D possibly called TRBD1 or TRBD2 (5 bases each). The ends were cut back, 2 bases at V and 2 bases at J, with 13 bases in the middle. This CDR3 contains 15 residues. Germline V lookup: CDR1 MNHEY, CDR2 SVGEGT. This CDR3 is CASSYARDGAYEQYF. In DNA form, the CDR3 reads TGTGCCAGCAGTTACGCGAGGGACGGGGCCTACGAGCAGTACTTC.

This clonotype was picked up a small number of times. CDR3 in DNA: TGTGCCACCAGCATTAGCGGGAGTCTGGATGAGCAGTTCTTC. Residues: CATSISGSLDEQFF. V is TRBV15 and J is TRBJ2-1; the match to TRBD2 covers 9 bases. In germline, CDR1 is LNHNV, CDR2 YYDKDF (reference sequence). The trim removed 4 bases at V and 8 bases at J, leaving 6 bases unmatched. CDR3 size: 14 residues.

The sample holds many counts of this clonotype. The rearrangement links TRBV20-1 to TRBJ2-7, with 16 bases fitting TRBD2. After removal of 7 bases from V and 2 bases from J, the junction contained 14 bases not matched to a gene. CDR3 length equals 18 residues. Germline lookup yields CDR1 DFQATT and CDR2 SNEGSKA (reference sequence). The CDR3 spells CSVATPGTSGRDPYEQYF. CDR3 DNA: TGCAGTGTCGCAACACCCGGGACTAGCGGGAGGGATCCCTACGAGCAGTACTTC.

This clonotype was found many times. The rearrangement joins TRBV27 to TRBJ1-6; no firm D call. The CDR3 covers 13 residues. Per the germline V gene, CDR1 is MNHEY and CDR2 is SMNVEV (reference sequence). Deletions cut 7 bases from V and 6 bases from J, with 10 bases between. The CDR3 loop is CASTGIRNSPLHF. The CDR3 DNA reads TGTGCCAGCACGGGGATTCGTAATTCACCCCTCCACTTT.

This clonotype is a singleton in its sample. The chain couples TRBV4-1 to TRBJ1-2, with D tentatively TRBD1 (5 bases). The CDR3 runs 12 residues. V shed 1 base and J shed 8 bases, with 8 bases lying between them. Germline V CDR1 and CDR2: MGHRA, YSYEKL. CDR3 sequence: CASSQGWGGYTF. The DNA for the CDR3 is TGCGCCAGCAGCCAAGGTTGGGGGGGCTACACCTTC.

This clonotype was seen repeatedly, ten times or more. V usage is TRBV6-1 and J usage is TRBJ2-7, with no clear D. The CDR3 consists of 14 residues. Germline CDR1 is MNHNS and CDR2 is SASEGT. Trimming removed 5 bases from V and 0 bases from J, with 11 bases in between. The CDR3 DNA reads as TGTGCCAGCAGTTCCCCCGCGAGCTCCTACGAGCAGTACTTC. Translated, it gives CASSSPASSYEQYF.

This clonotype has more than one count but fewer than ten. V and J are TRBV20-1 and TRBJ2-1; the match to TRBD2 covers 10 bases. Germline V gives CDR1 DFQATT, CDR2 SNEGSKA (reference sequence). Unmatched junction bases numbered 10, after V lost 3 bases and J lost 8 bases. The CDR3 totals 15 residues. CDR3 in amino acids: CSARSGLAGAHEQFF. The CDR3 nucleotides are TGCAGTGCTAGGTCAGGGCTAGCGGGAGCCCATGAGCAGTTCTTC.

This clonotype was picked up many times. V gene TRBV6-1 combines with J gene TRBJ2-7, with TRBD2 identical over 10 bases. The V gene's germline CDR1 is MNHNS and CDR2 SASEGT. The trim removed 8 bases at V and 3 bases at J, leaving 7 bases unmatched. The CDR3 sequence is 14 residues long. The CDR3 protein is CASGDSGRIYEQYF. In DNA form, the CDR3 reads TGTGCCAGCGGCGATAGCGGGAGGATCTACGAGCAGTACTTC.

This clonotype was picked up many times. The CDR3 is CAIRGGANQPQHF. The CDR3 DNA reads TGTGCCATCCGAGGGGGGGCCAATCAGCCCCAGCATTTT. V gene TRBV10-3 combines with J gene TRBJ1-5; maybe TRBD1 (6 bases). Trimming took off 8 bases at V and 3 bases at J, with 11 bases between the two ends. There are 13 residues in the CDR3. Looked up from germline, CDR1 is ENHRY and CDR2 is SYGVKD.